The 21 T cell receptor beta chains below come from one sample, sequenced in a study of metastatic and nonmetastatic thyroid tumors (dated by TCRdb to about 2020). Receptors were amplified or captured by PCR. Sequencing instrument: Illumina HiSeq 4000. TCRdb took the public reads, trimmed them with fastp at Q25, ran MiXCR for clone calling and kept in-frame beta chains. The sample yields under 20,000 clones; 22% were counted once. Less than 10% of the sample goes to the ten largest clones. No patient had received any treatment before thyroid surgery. Sequenced sample: adjacent normal tissue. The receptors originated from a female donor with papillary thyroid cancer or a benign thyroid nodule (not recorded which). Some clones in this sample may be carry-over from other donors' samples.

The chain carries TRBV11-3 and TRBJ1-1; D uncertain. The CDR3 extends over 14 amino acids. CDR1 is SGHNT and CDR2 is YENEEA in the germline V gene. The germline V and J ends were trimmed by 3 bases and 1 base, with 9 bases remaining between them. CDR3: CASSFRGGNTEAFF. CDR3 DNA sequence: TGTGCCAGCAGCTTCCGCGGTGGGAACACTGAAGCTTTCTTT. Full variable domain (missing parts from reference TRBV11-3 and TRBJ1-1): EAGVVQSPRYKIIEKKQPVAFWCNPISGHNTLYWYLQNLGQGPELLIRYENEEAVDDSQLPKDRFSAERLKGVDSTLKIQPAELGDSAVYLCASSFRGGNTEAFFGQGTRLTVV.

The J gene is TRBJ1-1, the V gene TRBV2, with D possibly being TRBD1 (5 bases). CDR1 SNHLY and CDR2 FYNNEI come from the germline V gene. The germline V and J ends were trimmed by 2 bases and 0 bases, with 22 bases remaining between them. This CDR3 region has 19 residues. The CDR3 loop is CASSEPGRGEWVMNTEAFF. CDR3 DNA: TGTGCCAGCAGTGAACCCGGGAGGGGAGAGTGGGTGATGAACACTGAAGCTTTCTTT. The complete variable domain, with remaining parts taken from reference TRBV2 and TRBJ1-1, reads EPEVTQTPSHQVTQMGQEVILRCVPISNHLYFYWYRQILGQKVEFLVSFYNNEISEKSEIFDDQFSVERPDGSNFTLKIRSTKLEDSAMYFCASSEPGRGEWVMNTEAFFGQGTRLTVV.

This clone has just a few counts. This rearrangement joins TRBV2 to TRBJ1-4; TRBD1 might be the D (5 bases). The CDR3 has 12 residues. The V end lost 6 bases, the J end lost 4 bases, and 6 bases lay between the germline ends. Germline V gene sequence: CDR1 SNHLY, CDR2 FYNNEI. The CDR3 DNA follows: TGTGCCAGCAGACAGGTTAATGAAAAACTGTTTTTT. Protein: CASRQVNEKLFF.

This clone counts as large (0.1 to 1%). The rearrangement uses TRBV27 and TRBJ2-3; D gene ambiguous. Trimming removed 4 bases at V and 7 bases at J, with 9 bases between. The CDR3 has 12 amino acids. Germline assignment: CDR1 MNHEY and CDR2 SMNVEV (reference sequence). The CDR3: CASSSRTHTQYF. CDR3 sequence (DNA): TGTGCCAGCAGTTCTCGGACGCATACGCAGTATTTT.

This clone has a handful of counts. The V and J genes are TRBV24-1 and TRBJ1-5; D not certain. CDR1 is KGHDR and CDR2 is SFDVKD in the germline V gene. The CDR3 has 12 residues. Trimming cost V 5 bases and J 8 bases, with 9 bases left between them. In DNA, the CDR3 is TGTGCCACCAGTGTTGGTGATGAGCCCCAGCATTTT. Protein product: CATSVGDEPQHF.

This clone has more than one count but fewer than ten. This chain joins TRBV6-2 or TRBV6-3 and TRBJ2-3; no reliable D call. Trimming pared 11 bases from V and 2 bases from J, leaving 8 bases between. The CDR3 contains 11 residues. Germline V CDR1 and CDR2: MNHEY, SVGEGT. The CDR3 is CAVQTTDTQYF. The CDR3 DNA follows: TGTGCCGTCCAAACCACAGATACGCAGTATTTT.

CDR3 coding DNA: TGTGCCAGCAGGACAGGGAGCGGCACTGAAGCTTTCTTT. Its protein is CASRTGSGTEAFF. This chain joins TRBV7-2 and TRBJ1-1, with 7 bases identical to TRBD1. J gave up 4 bases and V 6 bases, and 5 bases lay outside the gene matches. Germline V gene data show CDR1 as SGHTA and CDR2 as FQGNSA. CDR3 length: 13 amino acids.

The chain is built from TRBV12-3 or TRBV12-4 and TRBJ2-1, with TRBD1 matching over 10 bases. This CDR3 comprises 15 residues. The V segment lost 6 bases and the J segment 12 bases; nucleotides outside the gene matches: 14. The chain's CDR3 is CASSSSRRDRGVQFF. The CDR3 region has the DNA TGTGCCAGCAGCTCCAGCCGCCGGGACAGGGGAGTGCAGTTCTTC.

At least ten counts were recorded for this clone. The chain links TRBV20-1 to TRBJ1-2; D is uncertain. The CDR3 length is 10 residues. V lost 3 bases to trimming and J lost 4 bases, with 3 bases between them. The germline V gene encodes CDR1 DFQATT and CDR2 SNEGSKA (reference sequence). The CDR3 reads CSASGYGYTF. For the CDR3, the DNA is TGCAGTGCTAGCGGCTATGGCTACACCTTC.

This chain uses TRBV20-1 with TRBJ1-1; D unresolved. In germline, CDR1 is DFQATT, CDR2 SNEGSKA (reference sequence). V dropped 1 base and J dropped 1 base, with 10 bases sitting between them. There are 14 residues in the CDR3. In DNA form, the CDR3 reads TGCAGTGCTAGAGTAAGCGGCGGGAACACTGAAGCTTTCTTT. It specifies CSARVSGGNTEAFF.

The chain carries TRBV6-1 and TRBJ1-1; tentatively, D is TRBD1 (5 bases). CDR1 MNHNS and CDR2 SASEGT come from the germline V gene. The CDR3 has 14 amino acids. V was trimmed by 6 bases and J by 5 bases, leaving 16 bases between them. CDR3 amino acids: CASSFRAGVTEAFF. The CDR3 bases are TGTGCCAGCAGCTTCAGGGCTGGGGTGACTGAAGCTTTCTTT.

This clone has just a few counts. The V call is TRBV6-1, the J call TRBJ1-1; D not certain. The CDR3 runs 17 residues. Looked up from germline, CDR1 is MNHNS and CDR2 is SASEGT. V lost 5 bases, J lost 4 bases, and 23 bases lay in between. The CDR3: CASSPRQAGFFVTEAFF. CDR3 coding DNA: TGTGCCAGCAGTCCCCGGCAGGCGGGTTTTTTTGTCACTGAAGCTTTCTTT.

J is TRBJ1-3 and V is TRBV18; TRBD1 matches at 7 bases. The CDR3 length is 15 residues. V was pared by 7 bases and J by 4 bases, with 10 bases of the junction left unmatched. CDR1 and CDR2 from the germline V gene are KGHSH and LQKENI. As DNA, the CDR3 is TGTGCCAGCTTAACATCAGGGGGACCAGGAAACACCATATATTTT. This gives the protein CASLTSGGPGNTIYF.

With regard to this clone: Since no conserved phenylalanine or tryptophan closes the CDR3, a read error is the likely cause. The chain joins TRBV9 to TRBJ2-1; 13 nucleotides agree with TRBD2. This CDR3 is built from 16 residues. Germline assignment: CDR1 SGDLS and CDR2 YYNGEE. V shed 4 bases, J shed 8 bases, and the junction held 9 bases outside the gene matches. CDR3 loop: CASSPRLAGGRDEQFL. The CDR3 bases are TGTGCCAGCAGCCCACGACTAGCGGGAGGCCGGGATGAGCAGTTCTTG.

This clone was seen ten or more times. The J gene is TRBJ2-5, the V gene TRBV11-2, with D possibly being TRBD1 (6 bases). The V end was cut by 3 bases, the J end by 5 bases, with 10 bases between. There are 13 residues in the CDR3. Per germline, CDR1 SGHAT and CDR2 FQNNGV. The CDR3 sequence: CASSFRGRETQYF. CDR3 nucleotide sequence: TGTGCCAGCAGCTTCAGGGGACGGGAGACCCAGTACTTC.

Regarding this clone: The junction does not match germline at one end; this may be a read error. This chain connects TRBV14 to TRBJ2-3, with D maybe TRBD1 (6 bases). Germline V lookup: CDR1 SGHDN, CDR2 FVKESK. The CDR3 has 15 amino acids. CDR3 loop: CASSRVGTGQDKQYF. The CDR3 region has the DNA TGTGCCAGCAGCCGCGTCGGGACGGGACAAGATAAGCAGTATTTT.

This clone is labeled as medium-sized. This chain joins TRBV20-1 and TRBJ2-3; D is undetermined. Germline V gene lookup returns CDR1 DFQATT and CDR2 SNEGSKA (reference sequence). Deletions cut 6 bases from V and 2 bases from J, with 15 bases between. The CDR3 is 14 residues long. The CDR3 reads CSAGRATITDTQYF. CDR3 sequence (DNA): TGCAGTGCCGGTCGGGCCACAATCACAGATACGCAGTATTTT.

To note about this clone: One end of the junction fails to match germline, which may point to a read error. The chain couples TRBV20-1 to TRBJ2-2; 7 nucleotides align to TRBD2. The CDR3 sequence is 16 residues long. Germline lookup yields CDR1 DFQATT and CDR2 SNEGSKA (reference sequence). The CDR3 nucleotides read TGCAGTGCTAGAGATCTGAGCAAGGGAGGGAACGGGGAGCCGTTTTTT. Translated: CSARDLSKGGNGEPFF.

This clone came up many times. The chain employs TRBV20-1 and TRBJ2-7; D may be TRBD2 (6 bases). Per the germline V gene, CDR1 is DFQATT and CDR2 is SNEGSKA (reference sequence). Deletions cut 0 bases from V and 6 bases from J, with 21 bases between. The CDR3 consists of 16 residues. The CDR3 reads CSARDRREPRTTEQYF. CDR3 DNA sequence: TGCAGTGCTAGAGATCGCCGGGAGCCACGGACTACCGAGCAGTACTTC.

This clone was recorded at least ten times. The genes are TRBV4-3 and TRBJ2-7, with TRBD1 matching over 9 bases. Trimming took 3 bases from V and 2 from J; bases not matched to a gene: 11. Per the germline V gene, CDR1 is LGHNA and CDR2 is YSLEER. This CDR3 is 17 amino acids long. The CDR3: CASSHARPGQGPYEQYF. The CDR3 coding sequence is TGCGCCAGCAGCCATGCTCGTCCGGGACAGGGTCCCTACGAGCAGTACTTC.

This clone has only a few counts. V usage is TRBV6-1 and J usage is TRBJ1-1; D not certain. The CDR3 is 13 residues long. Germline assignment: CDR1 MNHNS and CDR2 SASEGT. The V gene lost 8 bases and the J gene lost 1 base, with 11 bases spanning the gap. The CDR3, as DNA: TGTGCCAGCCTCGCATCCCAGAACACTGAAGCTTTCTTT. It specifies CASLASQNTEAFF.